This passage covers 16 T cell receptor beta chains from one sample sequenced in a study of blood T cell repertoires in COVID-19. The protocol was immunoSEQ multiplex PCR, while the TCRdb copy is restricted to in-frame clones and leaves out a portion. The sample records approximately 61,000 clones, about 75% being singletons. Material: peripheral blood. These receptors originate from a human donor in a cohort sampled during active COVID-19.

The table lists this clone with a few counts. The V gene is TRBV6-1, the J gene TRBJ2-3; TRBD2 agrees at 9 bases. CDR3 length: 17 amino acids. Germline CDR1 MNHNS, CDR2 SASEGT. V shed 2 bases and J 0 bases; nucleotides not matched to a gene: 6. CDR3 protein: CASSESPSGTSTDTQYF. The CDR3 bases are TGTGCCAGCAGTGAATCGCCTAGCGGGACTAGCACAGATACGCAGTATTTT.

V and J are TRBV5-1 and TRBJ2-5, with TRBD1 matching over 9 bases. Germline V gene lookup returns CDR1 SGHRS and CDR2 YFSETQ. This CDR3 comprises 15 residues. V was clipped by 4 bases and J by 5 bases; unmatched bases: 9. CDR3 coding DNA: TGCGCCAGCAGCATCACCGGGACAGGGATTGAGACCCAGTACTTC. Protein sequence: CASSITGTGIETQYF.

The J gene is TRBJ1-5, the V gene TRBV27; the D gene is possibly TRBD1 (5 bases). The V gene lost 3 bases and the J gene lost 6 bases, with 15 bases spanning the gap. Germline V gene sequence: CDR1 MNHEY, CDR2 SMNVEV (reference sequence). The CDR3 is 15 residues long. CDR3 in DNA: TGTGCCAGCAGTTTCAGGCAGGGATGGGGTCAGCCCCAGCATTTT. Amino acid sequence: CASSFRQGWGQPQHF.

This clone has only one observation. The chain carries TRBV3-1 (or the pseudogene TRBV3-2) and TRBJ1-1; 9 nucleotides match TRBD1. Looked up from germline, CDR1 is LGHDT and CDR2 is YNNKEL (reference sequence). The CDR3 is 14 amino acids. V gave up 0 bases and J gave up 6 bases; unmatched junction bases: 2. CDR3 nucleotides: TGTGCCAGCAGCCAAGACACAGGGGGCTCTGAAGCTTTCTTT. As protein: CASSQDTGGSEAFF.

V usage is TRBV12-5 and J usage is TRBJ2-1; 9 nucleotides line up with TRBD1. V was pared by 4 bases and J by 2 bases, with 3 bases of the junction left unmatched. Germline CDR1 is LGHNT and CDR2 is FRNRAP. The CDR3 runs to 15 residues. The DNA for the CDR3 is TGTGCTAGTGGTTACCGACAGGGGGCCTACAATGAGCAGTTCTTC. It yields the protein CASGYRQGAYNEQFF.

This clone was counted only a few times. The V call is TRBV5-1, the J call TRBJ2-2, with 12 bases that match TRBD2. The J segment lost 7 bases and the V segment lost 4 bases, leaving 5 bases of the junction unmatched. CDR1 is SGHRS and CDR2 is YFSETQ in the germline V gene. The CDR3 is 15 residues long. In DNA, the CDR3 is TGCGCCAGCAGCGAGACTAGCGGGGGATTCGGGGAGCTGTTTTTT. Protein product: CASSETSGGFGELFF.

As to this clone: Its ends do not fully match the called genes, so a read error is possible. This chain uses TRBV7-2 with TRBJ2-2, with a possible D match to TRBD2 (6 bases). This CDR3 is built from 13 residues. Germline V lookup: CDR1 SGHTA, CDR2 FQGNSA. The CDR3 coding sequence is TGTGCCTGCAGTAGCGGAAACACCGGGGAGCTGTTTTTT. Translated, it gives CACSSGNTGELFF.

The V call is TRBV6-5, the J call TRBJ2-1, with 14 bases aligning to TRBD2. This CDR3 contains 13 residues. V was clipped by 6 bases and J by 10 bases; unmatched bases: 2. CDR1 MNHEY and CDR2 SVGAGI come from the germline V gene. The CDR3 sequence is CASRTSGRGEQFF. Here the CDR3 DNA reads TGTGCCAGCAGGACTAGCGGGAGGGGCGAGCAGTTCTTC.

CDR3 DNA: TGTGCCAGCAGCTTAGCTATCAGGGGAACAGATACGCAGTATTTT. The encoded protein is CASSLAIRGTDTQYF. The rearrangement uses TRBV11-2 and TRBJ2-3; possible D gene TRBD1, 6 bases. There are 15 residues in the CDR3. Germline V lookup: CDR1 SGHAT, CDR2 FQNNGV. The V end was cut by 1 base, the J end by 3 bases, with 11 bases between.

The chain couples TRBV5-5 to TRBJ1-1, with no clear D. Germline V lookup: CDR1 SGHKS, CDR2 YYEKEE (reference sequence). The CDR3 is 13 residues long. V lost 0 bases and J 3 bases, leaving 6 bases between the germline ends. CDR3 coding DNA: TGTGCCAGCAGCTTGGCCACACACACTGAAGCTTTCTTT. Amino acids: CASSLATHTEAFF.

This clone was observed a few times. J is TRBJ2-1 and V is TRBV7-8, with TRBD1 matching 11 bases. J gave up 12 bases and V 6 bases, and 13 bases lay outside the gene matches. The germline V gene encodes CDR1 SGHVS and CDR2 FQNEAQ. The CDR3 runs to 15 residues. The chain's CDR3 is CASRYLDRGLEGQFF. The DNA of the CDR3 is TGTGCCAGCAGGTACCTGGACAGGGGGCTAGAGGGGCAGTTCTTC.

The chain joins TRBV19 to TRBJ1-1; the match to TRBD1 covers 8 bases. The germline gives CDR1 LNHDA, CDR2 SQIVND (reference sequence). CDR3 length: 16 residues. V was pared by 6 bases and J by 1 base, with 10 bases of the junction left unmatched. CDR3 in amino acids: CASSFRGQARNTEAFF. The CDR3 bases are TGTGCCAGTAGCTTCCGGGGACAGGCTAGGAACACTGAAGCTTTCTTT.

The chain employs TRBV29-1 and TRBJ2-5; D may be TRBD1 (5 bases). Germline V gives CDR1 SQVTM, CDR2 ANQGSEA. The germline V and J ends were trimmed by 7 bases and 5 bases, with 14 bases remaining between them. The CDR3 sequence is 12 residues long. CDR3 protein: CSASRARETQYF. In DNA form, the CDR3 reads TGCAGCGCCTCCAGGGCGAGGGAGACCCAGTACTTC.

The chain joins TRBV27 to TRBJ1-2; a weak D match, TRBD1 (6 bases). CDR1 and CDR2 (germline): MNHEY, SMNVEV (reference sequence). Trimming took 2 bases from V and 3 from J, leaving 10 bases between them. The CDR3 covers 14 residues. The CDR3 coding sequence is TGTGCCAGCAGTTTAGAACAGGGATACTATGGCTACACCTTC. Its protein is CASSLEQGYYGYTF.

This clone occurred a few times. The chain joins TRBV7-8 to TRBJ1-2; no definite D call. The germline CDR1 and CDR2 sequences are SGHVS and FQNEAQ. This CDR3 comprises 12 residues. V dropped 5 bases and J dropped 4 bases, with 8 bases sitting between them. The CDR3 region is CASSALLYGYTF. CDR3 in DNA: TGTGCCAGCAGCGCACTCCTCTATGGCTACACCTTC.

The chain employs TRBV5-8 and TRBJ2-4, with 9 positions matching TRBD1. Germline CDR1 reads SGHTS; CDR2 reads YDEGEE. J gave up 3 bases and V 5 bases, and 6 bases lay outside the gene matches. The CDR3 loop spans 15 amino acids. CDR3 DNA sequence: TGTGCCAGCAGAAAGACAGGGGGAGGCAAAAACATTCAGTACTTC. Encoded protein: CASRKTGGGKNIQYF.